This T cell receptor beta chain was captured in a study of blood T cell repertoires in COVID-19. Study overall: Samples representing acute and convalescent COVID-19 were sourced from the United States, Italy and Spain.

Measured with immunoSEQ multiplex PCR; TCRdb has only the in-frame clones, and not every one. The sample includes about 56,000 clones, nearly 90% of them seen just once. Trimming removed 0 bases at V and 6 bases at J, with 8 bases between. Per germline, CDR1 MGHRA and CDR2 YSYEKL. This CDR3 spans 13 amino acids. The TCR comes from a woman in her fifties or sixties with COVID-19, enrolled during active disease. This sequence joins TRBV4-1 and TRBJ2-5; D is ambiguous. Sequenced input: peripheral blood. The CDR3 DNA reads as TGCGCCAGCAGCCAAGATGCAGCGAAGACCCAGTACTTC. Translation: CASSQDAAKTQYF.